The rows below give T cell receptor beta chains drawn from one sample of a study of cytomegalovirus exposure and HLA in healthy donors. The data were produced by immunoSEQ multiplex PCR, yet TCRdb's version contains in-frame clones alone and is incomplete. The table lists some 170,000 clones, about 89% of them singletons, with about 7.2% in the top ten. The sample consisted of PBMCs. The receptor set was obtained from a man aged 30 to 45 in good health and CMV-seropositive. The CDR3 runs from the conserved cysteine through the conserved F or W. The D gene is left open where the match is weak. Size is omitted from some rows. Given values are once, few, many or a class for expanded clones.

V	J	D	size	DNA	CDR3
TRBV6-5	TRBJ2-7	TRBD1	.	TGTGCCAGCAGTTCCCCTACAGGGGGCTCCTACGAGCAGTACTTC	CASSSPTGGSYEQYF
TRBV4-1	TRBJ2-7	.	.	TGCGCCAGCAGCCAAGCAGAAGGGGGTTTTTCCTACGAGCAGTACTTC	CASSQAEGGFSYEQYF
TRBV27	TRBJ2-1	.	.	TGTGCCAGCAGCCTAGGGTGGAGCTCCTACAATGAGCAGTTCTTC	CASSLGWSSYNEQFF
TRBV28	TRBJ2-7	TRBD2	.	TGTGCCACCCTCGGGATGGGGGGTAGCGGGAGGGCCTACGAGCAGTACTTC	CATLGMGGSGRAYEQYF
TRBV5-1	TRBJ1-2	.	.	TGCGCCAGCAGCTTGGAGGGTGACGATGGCTACACCTTC	CASSLEGDDGYTF
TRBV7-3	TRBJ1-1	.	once	TGTGCCAGCAGCTTATTGGGGGTGAACACTGAAGCTTTCTTT	CASSLLGVNTEAFF
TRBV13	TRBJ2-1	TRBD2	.	TGTGCCAGCAGCCCCGGACTAGCGAACGATGAGCAGTTCTTC	CASSPGLANDEQFF
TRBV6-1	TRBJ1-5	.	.	TGTGCCAGCAGTGAAGCGCACTGGGGCGACCAGCCCCAGCATTTT	CASSEAHWGDQPQHF
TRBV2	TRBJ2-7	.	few	TGTGCCAGCCTACAGTTTTACGAGCAGTACTTC	CASLQFYEQYF
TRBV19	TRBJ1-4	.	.	TGTGCCAGTAGTATTTTTACAGGGACAACTAATGAAAAACTGTTTTTT	CASSIFTGTTNEKLFF
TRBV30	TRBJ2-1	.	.	TGTGCCCAGTCGATCCAGGACAATGAGCAGTTCTTC	CAQSIQDNEQFF
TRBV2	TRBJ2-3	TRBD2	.	TGTGCCAGCACTAGCGGGGGGGCGAATACGCAGTATTTT	CASTSGGANTQYF
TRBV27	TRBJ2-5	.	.	TGTGCCAGCAGTTTATCGGAGACCTGGAAGACCCAGTACTTC	CASSLSETWKTQYF
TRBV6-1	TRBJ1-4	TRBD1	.	TGTGCCAGCAGATCGGACAGGGGGACAGAAAAACTGTTTTTT	CASRSDRGTEKLFF
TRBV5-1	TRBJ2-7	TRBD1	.	TGCGCCAGCAGCTTGGAGAGACGCGGGACAGGGGTCTACGAGCAGTACTTC	CASSLERRGTGVYEQYF
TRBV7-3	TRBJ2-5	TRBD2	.	TGTGCCAGCAGCTTAGGGACTAGCGGGAGTCTGGAGACCCAGTACTTC	CASSLGTSGSLETQYF
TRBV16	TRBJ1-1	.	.	TGTGCCAGCAGCCACACGGACCGATGGGGCACTGAAGCTTTCTTT	CASSHTDRWGTEAFF
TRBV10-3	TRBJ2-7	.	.	TGTGCCATCAGTGAGTCGGCGTACGAGCAGTACTTC	CAISESAYEQYF
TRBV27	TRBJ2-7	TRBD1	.	TGTGCCAGCAGTCCACGGACAGGGGGGACCTACGAGCAGTACTTC	CASSPRTGGTYEQYF
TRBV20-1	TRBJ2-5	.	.	TGCAGTGCGTTAAAAGAGACCCAGTACTTC	CSALKETQYF
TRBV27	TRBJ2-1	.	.	TGTGCCAGCAGTTCAGGGACCACGGGGATCAATGAGCAGTTCTTC	CASSSGTTGINEQFF
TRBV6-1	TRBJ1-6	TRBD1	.	TGTGCCAGCAGCCCCGGACAGGTTGGATCACCCCTCCACTTT	CASSPGQVGSPLHF
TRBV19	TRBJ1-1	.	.	TGTGCCAGTAGTCTACAGGGCCTGAACACTGAAGCTTTCTTT	CASSLQGLNTEAFF
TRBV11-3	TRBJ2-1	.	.	TGTGCCAGCAGCGACGTGTACAATGAGCAGTTCTTC	CASSDVYNEQFF
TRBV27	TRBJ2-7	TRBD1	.	TGTGCCAGCAGTCCGCTCGGACAGGCCTACGAGCAGTACTTC	CASSPLGQAYEQYF